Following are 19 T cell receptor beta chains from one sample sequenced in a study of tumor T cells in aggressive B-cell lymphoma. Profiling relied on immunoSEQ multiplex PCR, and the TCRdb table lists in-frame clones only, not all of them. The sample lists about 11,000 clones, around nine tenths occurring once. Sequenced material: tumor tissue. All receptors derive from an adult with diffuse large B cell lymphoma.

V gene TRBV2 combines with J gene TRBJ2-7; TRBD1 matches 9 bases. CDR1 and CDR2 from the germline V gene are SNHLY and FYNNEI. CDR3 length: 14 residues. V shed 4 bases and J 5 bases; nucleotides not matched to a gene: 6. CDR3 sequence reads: CASSGGDRANEQYF. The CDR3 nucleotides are TGTGCCAGCAGTGGTGGGGACAGGGCAAACGAGCAGTACTTC.

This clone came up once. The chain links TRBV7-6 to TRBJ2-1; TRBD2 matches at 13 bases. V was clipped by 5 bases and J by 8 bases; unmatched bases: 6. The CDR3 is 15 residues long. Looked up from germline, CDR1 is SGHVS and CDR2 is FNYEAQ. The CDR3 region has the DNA TGTGCCAGCAGCAAGACTAGCGGGAGGCGCGATGAGCAGTTCTTC. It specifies CASSKTSGRRDEQFF. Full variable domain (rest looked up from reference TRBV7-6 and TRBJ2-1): GAGVSQSPRYKVTKRGQDVALRCDPISGHVSLYWYRQALGQGPEFLTYFNYEAQQDKSGLPNDRFSAERPEGSISTLTIQRTEQRDSAMYRCASSKTSGRRDEQFFGPGTRLTVL.

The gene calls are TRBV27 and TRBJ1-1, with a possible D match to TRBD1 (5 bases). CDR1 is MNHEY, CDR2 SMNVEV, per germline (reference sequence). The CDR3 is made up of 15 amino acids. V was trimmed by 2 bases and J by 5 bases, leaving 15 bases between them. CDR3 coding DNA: TGTGCCAGCAGTTTAGGGGCAGGGATAGGGACTGAAGCTTTCTTT. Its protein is CASSLGAGIGTEAFF.

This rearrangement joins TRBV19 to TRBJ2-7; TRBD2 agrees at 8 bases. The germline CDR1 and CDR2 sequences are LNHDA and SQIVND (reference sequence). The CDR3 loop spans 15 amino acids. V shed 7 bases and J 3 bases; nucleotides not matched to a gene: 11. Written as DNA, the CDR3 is TGTGCCAGTACCGTACAGGGCGGGGGGAGCTACGAGCAGTACTTC. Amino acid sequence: CASTVQGGGSYEQYF.

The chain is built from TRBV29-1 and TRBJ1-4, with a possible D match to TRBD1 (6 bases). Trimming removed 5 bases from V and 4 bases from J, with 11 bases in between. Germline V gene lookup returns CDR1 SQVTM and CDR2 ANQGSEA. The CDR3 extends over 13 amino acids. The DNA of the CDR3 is TGCAGCGTTACAGGGACCGATAATGAAAAACTGTTTTTT. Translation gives CSVTGTDNEKLFF.

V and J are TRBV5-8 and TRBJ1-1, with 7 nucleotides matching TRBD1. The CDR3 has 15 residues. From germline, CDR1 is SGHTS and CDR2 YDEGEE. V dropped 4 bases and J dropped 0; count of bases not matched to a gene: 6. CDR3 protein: CASSHRGAVNTEAFF. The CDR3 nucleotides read TGTGCCAGCAGCCACAGGGGAGCCGTGAACACTGAAGCTTTCTTT.

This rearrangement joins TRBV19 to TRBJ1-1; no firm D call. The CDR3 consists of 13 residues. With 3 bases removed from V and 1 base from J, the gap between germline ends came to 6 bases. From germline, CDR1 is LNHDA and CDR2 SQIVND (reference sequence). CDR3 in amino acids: CASSIGRNTEAFF. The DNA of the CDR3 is TGTGCCAGTAGTATCGGTCGGAACACTGAAGCTTTCTTT.

CDR3 amino acids: CASSLANGKINQPQHF. CDR3 bases: TGTGCCAGCAGCTTGGCCAATGGCAAGATCAATCAGCCCCAGCATTTT. This chain connects TRBV5-8 to TRBJ1-5; D ambiguous. The V and J ends lost 0 bases and 3 bases respectively, with 13 bases between them. Germline V gene sequence: CDR1 SGHTS, CDR2 YDEGEE. The CDR3 loop spans 16 amino acids.

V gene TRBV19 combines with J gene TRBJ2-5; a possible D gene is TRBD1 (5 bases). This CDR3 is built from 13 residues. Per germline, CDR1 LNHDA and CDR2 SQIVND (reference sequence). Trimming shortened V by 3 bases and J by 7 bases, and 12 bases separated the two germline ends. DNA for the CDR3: TGTGCCAGTAGTATTCATGTAGGGGTGACCCAGTACTTC. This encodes CASSIHVGVTQYF.

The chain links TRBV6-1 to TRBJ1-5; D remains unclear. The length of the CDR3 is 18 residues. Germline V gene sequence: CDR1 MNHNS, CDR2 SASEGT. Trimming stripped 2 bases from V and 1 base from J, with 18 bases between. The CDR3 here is CASSEYPAGTQSNQPQHF. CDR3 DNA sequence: TGTGCCAGCAGTGAATATCCCGCCGGAACACAGAGCAATCAGCCCCAGCATTTT.

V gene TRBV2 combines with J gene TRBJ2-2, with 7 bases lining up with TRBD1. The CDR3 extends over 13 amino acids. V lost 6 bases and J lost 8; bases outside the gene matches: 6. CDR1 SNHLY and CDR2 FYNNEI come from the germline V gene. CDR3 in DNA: TGTGCCAGCAGCGGGGACAGCCGAGGGGAGCTGTTTTTT. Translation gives CASSGDSRGELFF.

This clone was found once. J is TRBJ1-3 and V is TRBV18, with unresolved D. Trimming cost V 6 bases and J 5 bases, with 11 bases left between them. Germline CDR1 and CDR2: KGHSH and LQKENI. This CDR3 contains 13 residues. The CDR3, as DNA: TGTGCCAGCTCCTCCGACTCAAGAAACACCATATATTTT. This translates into CASSSDSRNTIYF.

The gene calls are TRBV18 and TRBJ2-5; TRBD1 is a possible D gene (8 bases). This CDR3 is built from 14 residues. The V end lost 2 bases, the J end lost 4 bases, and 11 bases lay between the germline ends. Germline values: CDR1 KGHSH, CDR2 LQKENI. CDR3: CASSPTGGGETQYF. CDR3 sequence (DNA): TGTGCCAGCTCACCAACAGGGGGGGGAGAGACCCAGTACTTC.

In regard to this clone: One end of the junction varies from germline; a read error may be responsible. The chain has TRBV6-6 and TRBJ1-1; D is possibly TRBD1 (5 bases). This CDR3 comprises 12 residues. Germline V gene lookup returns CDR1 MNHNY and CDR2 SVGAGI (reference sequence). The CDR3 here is CASSSQGSEASF. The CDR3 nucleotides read TGTGCCAGCAGTTCCCAGGGTTCTGAAGCTTCCTTT.

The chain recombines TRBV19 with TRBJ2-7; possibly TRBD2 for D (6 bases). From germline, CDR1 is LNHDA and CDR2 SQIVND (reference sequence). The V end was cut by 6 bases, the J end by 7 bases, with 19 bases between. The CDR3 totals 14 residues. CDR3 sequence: CASSSLGGAEEQYF. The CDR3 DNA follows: TGTGCCAGTAGCTCCCTCGGCGGGGCGGAAGAGCAGTACTTC.

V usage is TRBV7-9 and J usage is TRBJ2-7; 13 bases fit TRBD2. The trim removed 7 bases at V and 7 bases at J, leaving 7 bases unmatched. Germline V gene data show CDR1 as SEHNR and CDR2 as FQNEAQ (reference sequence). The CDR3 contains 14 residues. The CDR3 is CASTGLAGAGEQYF. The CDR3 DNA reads TGTGCCAGCACCGGACTAGCGGGGGCGGGGGAGCAGTACTTC.

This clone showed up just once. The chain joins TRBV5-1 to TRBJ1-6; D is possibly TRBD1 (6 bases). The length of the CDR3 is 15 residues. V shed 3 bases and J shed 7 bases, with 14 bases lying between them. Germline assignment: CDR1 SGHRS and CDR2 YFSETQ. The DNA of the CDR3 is TGCGCCAGCAGCTATGGGGGCGACGGGAATTCACCCCTCCACTTT. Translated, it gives CASSYGGDGNSPLHF.

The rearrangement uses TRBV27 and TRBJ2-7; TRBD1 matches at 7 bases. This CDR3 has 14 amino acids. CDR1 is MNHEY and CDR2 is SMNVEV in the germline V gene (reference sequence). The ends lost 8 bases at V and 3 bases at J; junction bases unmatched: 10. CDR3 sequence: CASSLRGQIYEQYF. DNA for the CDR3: TGTGCCAGCTCCCTACGGGGACAGATCTACGAGCAGTACTTC.

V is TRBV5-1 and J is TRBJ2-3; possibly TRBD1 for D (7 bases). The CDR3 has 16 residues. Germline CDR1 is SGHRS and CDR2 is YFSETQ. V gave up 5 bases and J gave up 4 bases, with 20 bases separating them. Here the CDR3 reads CASRSGGRGTADTQYF. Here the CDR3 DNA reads TGCGCCAGCAGGTCAGGGGGGCGGGGCACCGCAGATACGCAGTATTTT.